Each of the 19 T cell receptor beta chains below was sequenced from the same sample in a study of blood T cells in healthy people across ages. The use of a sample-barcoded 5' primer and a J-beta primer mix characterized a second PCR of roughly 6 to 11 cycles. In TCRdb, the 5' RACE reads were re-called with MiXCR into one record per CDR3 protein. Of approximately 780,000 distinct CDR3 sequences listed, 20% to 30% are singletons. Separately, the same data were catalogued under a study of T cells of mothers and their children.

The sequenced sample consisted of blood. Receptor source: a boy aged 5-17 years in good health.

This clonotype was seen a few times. The CDR3 DNA reads as TGTGCCAGCAGCCAAGACTTAGCGGGGCCCCAGTATTTT. Translated, it gives CASSQDLAGPQYF. The chain has TRBV3-1 and TRBJ2-3; 8 bases fit TRBD2. The V and J ends lost 0 bases and 12 bases, in that order; junction bases with no gene match: 5. The germline V gene encodes CDR1 LGHDT and CDR2 YNNKEL (reference sequence). This CDR3 is 13 amino acids long.

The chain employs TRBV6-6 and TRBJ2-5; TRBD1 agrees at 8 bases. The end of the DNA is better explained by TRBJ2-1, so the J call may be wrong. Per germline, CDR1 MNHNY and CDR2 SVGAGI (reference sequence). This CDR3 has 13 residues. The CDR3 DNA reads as TGTGCCAGCAGCCCTATCCGACAGGGGCTCCAGTTCTTC. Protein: CASSPIRQGLQFF.

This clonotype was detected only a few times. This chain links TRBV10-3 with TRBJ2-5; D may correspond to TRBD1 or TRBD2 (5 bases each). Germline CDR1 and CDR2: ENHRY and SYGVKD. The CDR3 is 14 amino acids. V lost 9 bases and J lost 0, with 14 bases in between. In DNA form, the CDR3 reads TGTGCCATGGGGGAACCCGGGTACCAAGAGACCCAGTACTTC. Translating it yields CAMGEPGYQETQYF.

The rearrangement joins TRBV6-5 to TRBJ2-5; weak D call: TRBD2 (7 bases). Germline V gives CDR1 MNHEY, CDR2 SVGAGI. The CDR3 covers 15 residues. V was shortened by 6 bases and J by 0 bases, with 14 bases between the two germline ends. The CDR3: CASSRGAEYQETQYF. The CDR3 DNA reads TGTGCCAGCAGCCGGGGGGCGGAGTACCAAGAGACCCAGTACTTC.

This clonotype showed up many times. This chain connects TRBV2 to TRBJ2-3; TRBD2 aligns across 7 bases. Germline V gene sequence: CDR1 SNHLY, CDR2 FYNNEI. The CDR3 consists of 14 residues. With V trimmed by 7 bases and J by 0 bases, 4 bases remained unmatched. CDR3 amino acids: CASKAGPSTDTQYF. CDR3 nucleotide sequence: TGTGCCAGCAAAGCGGGGCCGAGCACAGATACGCAGTATTTT.

The CDR3 here is CATSSPFATTGNEQFF. The CDR3 region has the DNA TGTGCCACCAGCAGCCCCTTTGCAACGACTGGCAATGAGCAGTTCTTC. The V call is TRBV15, the J call TRBJ2-1; D is undetermined. V lost 3 bases to trimming and J lost 6 bases, with 18 bases between them. The CDR3 runs 16 residues. Germline lookup yields CDR1 LNHNV and CDR2 YYDKDF (reference sequence).

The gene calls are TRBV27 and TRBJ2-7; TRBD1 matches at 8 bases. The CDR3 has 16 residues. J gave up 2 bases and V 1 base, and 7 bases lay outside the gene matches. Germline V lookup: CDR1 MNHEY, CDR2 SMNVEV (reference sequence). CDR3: CASSLWRQGQAYEQYF. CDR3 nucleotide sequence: TGTGCCAGCAGTTTATGGAGACAGGGGCAGGCCTACGAGCAGTACTTC.

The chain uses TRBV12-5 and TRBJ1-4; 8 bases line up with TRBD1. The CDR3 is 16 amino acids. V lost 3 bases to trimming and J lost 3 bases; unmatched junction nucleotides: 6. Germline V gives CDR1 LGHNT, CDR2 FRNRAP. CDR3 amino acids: CASGFEQGGANEKLFF. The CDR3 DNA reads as TGTGCTAGTGGTTTCGAACAGGGGGGAGCTAATGAAAAACTGTTTTTT.

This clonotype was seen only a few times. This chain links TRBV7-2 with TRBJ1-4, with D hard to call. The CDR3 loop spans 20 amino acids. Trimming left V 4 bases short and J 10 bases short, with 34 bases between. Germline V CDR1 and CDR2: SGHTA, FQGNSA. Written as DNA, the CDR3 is TGTGCCAGCAGCTCCGGGCGAGGGCCCGGAGCGACAATCCTTCCTCGAAAACTGTTTTTT. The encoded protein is CASSSGRGPGATILPRKLFF.

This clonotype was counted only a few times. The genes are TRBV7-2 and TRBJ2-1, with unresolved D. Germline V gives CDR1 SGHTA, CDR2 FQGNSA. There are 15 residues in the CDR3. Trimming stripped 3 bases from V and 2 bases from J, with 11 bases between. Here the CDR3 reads CASSFDSLTYNEQFF. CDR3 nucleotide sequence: TGTGCCAGCAGCTTTGACTCCCTGACCTACAATGAGCAGTTCTTC.

The CDR3 nucleotides read TGTGCCATCCAGACCCAGTACTTC. This sequence encodes CAIQTQYF. The chain carries TRBV10-3 and TRBJ2-5; D is unresolved. V was cut by 8 bases and J by 6 bases, with 1 base left in between. From germline, CDR1 is ENHRY and CDR2 SYGVKD. CDR3 size: 8 residues.

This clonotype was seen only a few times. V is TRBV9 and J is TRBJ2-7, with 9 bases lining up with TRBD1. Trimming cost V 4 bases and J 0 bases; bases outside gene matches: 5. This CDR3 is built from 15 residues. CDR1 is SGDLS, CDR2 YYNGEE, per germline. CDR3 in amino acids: CASSFGQGSSYEQYF. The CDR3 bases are TGTGCCAGCAGCTTCGGACAGGGGAGCTCCTACGAGCAGTACTTC.

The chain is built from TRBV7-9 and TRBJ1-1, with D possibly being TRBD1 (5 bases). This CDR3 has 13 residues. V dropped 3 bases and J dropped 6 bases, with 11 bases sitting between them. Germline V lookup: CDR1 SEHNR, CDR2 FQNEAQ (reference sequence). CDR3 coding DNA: TGTGCCAGCAGCTTCAGGGATCGCGCTGAAGCTTTCTTT. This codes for CASSFRDRAEAFF.

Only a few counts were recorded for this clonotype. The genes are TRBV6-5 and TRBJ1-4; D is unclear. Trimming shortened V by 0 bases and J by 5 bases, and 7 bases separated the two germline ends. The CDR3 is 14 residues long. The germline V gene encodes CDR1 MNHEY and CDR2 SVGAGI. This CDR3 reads CASSYSPGNEKLFF. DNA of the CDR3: TGTGCCAGCAGTTACTCACCGGGGAATGAAAAACTGTTTTTT.

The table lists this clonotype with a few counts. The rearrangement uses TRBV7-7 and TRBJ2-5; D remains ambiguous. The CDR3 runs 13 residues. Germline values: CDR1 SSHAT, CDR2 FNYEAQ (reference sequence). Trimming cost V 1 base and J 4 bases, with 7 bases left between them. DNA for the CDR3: TGTGCCAGCAGCTTAGAGTCAGCAGAGACCCAGTACTTC. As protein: CASSLESAETQYF.

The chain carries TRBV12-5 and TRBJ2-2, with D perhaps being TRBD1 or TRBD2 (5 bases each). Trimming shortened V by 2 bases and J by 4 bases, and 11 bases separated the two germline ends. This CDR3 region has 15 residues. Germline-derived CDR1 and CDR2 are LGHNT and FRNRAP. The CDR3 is CASGLFSGTTGELFF. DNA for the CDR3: TGTGCTAGTGGTTTGTTTTCAGGGACCACCGGGGAGCTGTTTTTT.

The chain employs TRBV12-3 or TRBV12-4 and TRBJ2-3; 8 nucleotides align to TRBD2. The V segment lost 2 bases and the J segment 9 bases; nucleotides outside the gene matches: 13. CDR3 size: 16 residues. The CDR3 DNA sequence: TGTGCCAGCAGTTTACGGGCTAGCGGGCGGCGTCAAACGCAGTATTTT. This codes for CASSLRASGRRQTQYF.

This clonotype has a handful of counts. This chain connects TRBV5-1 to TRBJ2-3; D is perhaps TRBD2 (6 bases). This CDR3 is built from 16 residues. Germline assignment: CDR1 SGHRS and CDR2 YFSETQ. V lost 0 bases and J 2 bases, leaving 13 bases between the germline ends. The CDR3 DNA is TGCGCCAGCAGCTTGGACGGCGGGACTCACACAGATACGCAGTATTTT. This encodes CASSLDGGTHTDTQYF.

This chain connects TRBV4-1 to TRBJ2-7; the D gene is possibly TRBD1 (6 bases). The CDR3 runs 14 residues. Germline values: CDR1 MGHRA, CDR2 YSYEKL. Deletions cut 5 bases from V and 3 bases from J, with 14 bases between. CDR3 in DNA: TGCGCCAGCAGCGAGACCGGGACAAACTACGAGCAGTACTTC. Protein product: CASSETGTNYEQYF.